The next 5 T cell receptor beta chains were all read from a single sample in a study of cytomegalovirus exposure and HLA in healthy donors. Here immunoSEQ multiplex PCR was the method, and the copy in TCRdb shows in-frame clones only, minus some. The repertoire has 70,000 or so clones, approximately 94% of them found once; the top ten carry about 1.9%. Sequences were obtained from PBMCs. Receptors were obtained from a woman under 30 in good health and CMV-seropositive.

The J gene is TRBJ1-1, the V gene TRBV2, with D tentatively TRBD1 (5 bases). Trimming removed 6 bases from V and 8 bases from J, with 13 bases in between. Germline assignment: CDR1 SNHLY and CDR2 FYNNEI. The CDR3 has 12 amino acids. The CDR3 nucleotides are TGTGCCAGCAGAGTGGGGCCGACAGAAGCTTTCTTT. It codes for CASRVGPTEAFF.

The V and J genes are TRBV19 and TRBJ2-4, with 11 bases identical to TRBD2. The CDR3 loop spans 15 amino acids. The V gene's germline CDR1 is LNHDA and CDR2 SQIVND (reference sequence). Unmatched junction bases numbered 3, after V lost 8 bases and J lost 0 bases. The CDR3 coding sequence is TGTGCCAGTGGGACTAGCGGATTAGCCAAAAACATTCAGTACTTC. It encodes CASGTSGLAKNIQYF.

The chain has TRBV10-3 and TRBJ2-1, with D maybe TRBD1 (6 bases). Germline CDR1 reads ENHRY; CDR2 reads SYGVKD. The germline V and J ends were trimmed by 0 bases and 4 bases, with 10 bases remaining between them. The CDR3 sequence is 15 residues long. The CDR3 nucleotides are TGTGCCATCAGTGAGTCCGGGACAAGGTACAATGAGCAGTTCTTC. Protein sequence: CAISESGTRYNEQFF.

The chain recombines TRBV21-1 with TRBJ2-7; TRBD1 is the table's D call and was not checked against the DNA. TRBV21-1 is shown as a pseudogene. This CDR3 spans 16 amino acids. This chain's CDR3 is CASSNTGAHHSYEQYF. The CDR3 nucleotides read TGTGCCAGCAGTAATACAGGGGCCCACCACTCCTACGAGCAGTACTTC.

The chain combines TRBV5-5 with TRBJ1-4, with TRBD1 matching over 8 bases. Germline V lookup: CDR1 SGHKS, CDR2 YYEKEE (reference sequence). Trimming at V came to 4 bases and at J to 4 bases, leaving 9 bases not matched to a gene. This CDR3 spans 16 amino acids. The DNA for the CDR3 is TGTGCCAGCAGCCGGGCCTTGACAGGGGATAATGAAAAACTGTTTTTT. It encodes CASSRALTGDNEKLFF. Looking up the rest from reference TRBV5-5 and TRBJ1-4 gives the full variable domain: DAGVTQSPTHLIKTRGQQVTLRCSPISGHKSVSWYQQVLGQGPQFIFQYYEKEERGRGNFPDRFSARQFPNYSSELNVNALLLGDSALYLCASSRALTGDNEKLFFGSGTQLSVL.